These 25 T cell receptor beta chains came from one sample sequenced in a study of cytomegalovirus exposure and HLA in healthy donors. The PCR employed 60 Vbeta primers together with 13 Jbeta primers. The table came from immunoSEQ multiplex PCR; TCRdb's copy has only in-frame clones and leaves some out. The sample contains 130,000 to 150,000 clones, about 70% of which appear only once. The sample taken for sequencing was PBMCs. Source of these receptors: a woman in her forties in good health and CMV-seronegative.

The chain couples TRBV27 to TRBJ1-1; tentative D call: TRBD1 (6 bases). Trimming removed 3 bases from V and 2 bases from J, with 16 bases in between. The CDR3 runs to 16 residues. Germline CDR1 reads MNHEY; CDR2 reads SMNVEV (reference sequence). The DNA of the CDR3 is TGTGCCAGCAGTTTCAGGACAGCGGACCCTAACACTGAAGCTTTCTTT. Protein: CASSFRTADPNTEAFF.

This chain uses TRBV5-1 with TRBJ2-7; 7 nucleotides line up with TRBD2. Germline V CDR1 and CDR2: SGHRS, YFSETQ. The CDR3 consists of 15 residues. Trimming at V came to 6 bases and at J to 1 base, leaving 10 bases not matched to a gene. The CDR3 coding sequence is TGCGCCAGCATGGGAGGGCTCCGGGAATCCTACGAGCAGTACTTC. Translating it yields CASMGGLRESYEQYF. The full variable domain, with the rest looked up from reference TRBV5-1 and TRBJ2-7, is KAGVTQTPRYLIKTRGQQVTLSCSPISGHRSVSWYQQTPGQGLQFLFEYFSETQRNKGNFPGRFSGRQFSNSRSEMNVSTLELGDSALYLCASMGGLRESYEQYFGPGTRLTVT.

The chain recombines TRBV7-9 with TRBJ2-5; 8 bases align to TRBD1. Germline values: CDR1 SEHNR, CDR2 FQNEAQ (reference sequence). The trim removed 3 bases at V and 2 bases at J, leaving 5 bases unmatched. This CDR3 has 15 residues. CDR3 sequence: CASSFLGQGQETQYF. CDR3 bases: TGTGCCAGCAGCTTTTTAGGACAGGGACAAGAGACCCAGTACTTC. The whole variable domain, filled in from reference TRBV7-9 and TRBJ2-5, reads DTGVSQNPRHKITKRGQNVTFRCDPISEHNRLYWYRQTLGQGPEFLTYFQNEAQLEKSRLLSDRFSAERPKGSFSTLEIQRTEQGDSAMYLCASSFLGQGQETQYFGPGTRLLVL.

The V and J genes are TRBV6-1 and TRBJ1-2; D unclear. The V gene's germline CDR1 is MNHNS and CDR2 SASEGT. Trimming pared 0 bases from V and 0 bases from J, leaving 11 bases between. The CDR3 totals 16 residues. The CDR3: CASSEARVVSNYGYTF. CDR3 in DNA: TGTGCCAGCAGTGAAGCCCGCGTCGTATCTAACTATGGCTACACCTTC.

The CDR3 here is CASSFVAGAPTHEQYF. The CDR3 nucleotides read TGTGCCAGCAGTTTTGTAGCGGGAGCCCCCACCCACGAGCAGTACTTC. This sequence joins TRBV27 and TRBJ2-7; 9 bases fit TRBD2. V trimming: 3 bases; J trimming: 5 bases; junction bases outside the gene matches: 11. This CDR3 comprises 16 residues. Germline CDR1 is MNHEY and CDR2 is SMNVEV (reference sequence).

The chain is built from TRBV4-2 and TRBJ1-1, with D possibly matching TRBD1 (6 bases). Per germline, CDR1 LGHNA and CDR2 YNFKEQ. The CDR3 has 17 amino acids. V lost 0 bases to trimming and J lost 0 bases, with 14 bases between them. CDR3 sequence: CASSQDSLRGLNTEAFF. The DNA of the CDR3 is TGTGCCAGCAGCCAAGATAGTCTCAGGGGTTTGAACACTGAAGCTTTCTTT.

The V gene is TRBV7-6, the J gene TRBJ2-7, with 12 positions matching TRBD2. The germline CDR1 and CDR2 sequences are SGHVS and FNYEAQ. The V gene end was trimmed by 6 bases and the J gene end by 3 bases; junction bases not matched to a gene: 3. The CDR3 runs 14 residues. CDR3: CASRRTSGNYEQYF. DNA of the CDR3: TGTGCCAGCAGGCGGACTAGCGGGAACTACGAGCAGTACTTC.

This clone was observed a few times. The genes are TRBV6-5 and TRBJ1-2; 7 bases map to TRBD1. This CDR3 contains 15 residues. The junction had 5 bases not matched to a gene; V was cut back by 2 bases and J by 2 bases. CDR1 and CDR2 from the germline V gene are MNHEY and SVGAGI. CDR3 bases: TGTGCCAGCAGTTACCAGGGGGTAAAGAACTATGGCTACACCTTC. It encodes CASSYQGVKNYGYTF.

This rearrangement joins TRBV7-9 to TRBJ2-7; perhaps TRBD1 as D (5 bases). This CDR3 contains 13 residues. Deletions cut 4 bases from V and 6 bases from J, with 13 bases between. The germline V gene has CDR1 SEHNR and CDR2 FQNEAQ (reference sequence). The CDR3 region is CASSSRTLGEQYF. DNA of the CDR3: TGTGCCAGCAGCTCAAGGACATTGGGCGAGCAGTACTTC. Together with reference TRBV7-9 and TRBJ2-7, the CDR3 gives the full variable domain: DTGVSQNPRHKITKRGQNVTFRCDPISEHNRLYWYRQTLGQGPEFLTYFQNEAQLEKSRLLSDRFSAERPKGSFSTLEIQRTEQGDSAMYLCASSSRTLGEQYFGPGTRLTVT.

This clone has only a few counts. V gene TRBV4-1 combines with J gene TRBJ2-7; D remains ambiguous. Trimming took off 1 base at V and 0 bases at J, with 19 bases between the two ends. The CDR3 is 18 residues long. Germline CDR1 is MGHRA and CDR2 is YSYEKL. Here the CDR3 DNA reads TGCGCCAGCAGCCAAGGCAACCACCGGGTCCCAAACTCCTACGAGCAGTACTTC. Amino acids: CASSQGNHRVPNSYEQYF.

This chain links TRBV5-1 with TRBJ2-2, with TRBD1 as a possible D gene (6 bases). Trimming pared 4 bases from V and 8 bases from J, leaving 12 bases between. Looked up from germline, CDR1 is SGHRS and CDR2 is YFSETQ. This CDR3 comprises 13 residues. CDR3 nucleotide sequence: TGCGCCAGCAGCACAACAGGGTGGGGGGAGCTGTTTTTT. Protein product: CASSTTGWGELFF. Full variable domain (missing parts from reference TRBV5-1 and TRBJ2-2): KAGVTQTPRYLIKTRGQQVTLSCSPISGHRSVSWYQQTPGQGLQFLFEYFSETQRNKGNFPGRFSGRQFSNSRSEMNVSTLELGDSALYLCASSTTGWGELFFGEGSRLTVL.

V and J are TRBV5-1 and TRBJ2-7, with 7 bases fitting TRBD1. CDR1 is SGHRS, CDR2 YFSETQ, per germline. The CDR3 totals 15 residues. Unmatched junction bases numbered 11, after V lost 4 bases and J lost 4 bases. The CDR3: CASSISGTDTYEQYF. Written as DNA, the CDR3 is TGCGCCAGCAGCATTTCCGGGACAGATACTTACGAGCAGTACTTC.

The chain carries TRBV28 and TRBJ1-4; 11 bases agree with TRBD1. CDR3 length: 15 amino acids. Germline assignment: CDR1 MDHEN and CDR2 SYDVKM. V shed 7 bases and J 7 bases; nucleotides not matched to a gene: 8. The CDR3 loop reads CASTTAGTGGEKLFF. In DNA form, the CDR3 reads TGTGCCAGCACTACCGCCGGGACAGGGGGTGAAAAACTGTTTTTT.

This clone was picked up a small number of times. The rearrangement uses TRBV5-1 and TRBJ1-1; a weak D match, TRBD1 (5 bases). V was pared by 0 bases and J by 5 bases, with 8 bases between. This CDR3 has 13 residues. Germline CDR1 and CDR2: SGHRS and YFSETQ. DNA for the CDR3: TGCGCCAGCAGCTTGGGTGGGGGGACTGAAGCTTTCTTT. This codes for CASSLGGGTEAFF.

V and J are TRBV5-4 and TRBJ1-1; 8 nucleotides line up with TRBD1. The J segment lost 6 bases and the V segment lost 4 bases, leaving 5 bases of the junction unmatched. Per germline, CDR1 SGHNT and CDR2 YYREEE (reference sequence). The CDR3 spans 13 residues. CDR3 nucleotides: TGTGCCAGCAGCCAGACAGGGGACCCTGAAGCTTTCTTT. Translation gives CASSQTGDPEAFF.

The chain recombines TRBV5-1 with TRBJ2-7; 12 bases agree with TRBD2. V gave up 5 bases and J gave up 0 bases; unmatched junction bases: 3. This CDR3 region has 15 residues. Germline values: CDR1 SGHRS, CDR2 YFSETQ. CDR3 protein: CASRTSGGNSYEQYF. The CDR3 region has the DNA TGCGCCAGCAGGACTAGCGGGGGAAACTCCTACGAGCAGTACTTC.

A word on this clone: The sample holds other DNA sequences that translate to the same CDR3. CDR3 nucleotides: TGTGCCAGCAGTCCCACAGGATCTAACTATGGCTACACCTTC. It encodes CASSPTGSNYGYTF. The rearrangement uses TRBV6-1 and TRBJ1-2; a weak D match, TRBD1 (5 bases). The CDR3 has 14 residues. Germline V gives CDR1 MNHNS, CDR2 SASEGT. Trimming took off 5 bases at V and 0 bases at J, with 10 bases between the two ends.

V is TRBV2 and J is TRBJ1-2, with 8 bases matching TRBD1. From germline, CDR1 is SNHLY and CDR2 FYNNEI. V gave up 7 bases and J gave up 9 bases; unmatched junction bases: 10. The CDR3 runs to 13 residues. CDR3 DNA: TGTGCCAGCATGCCGGGACAGGTCCCCCGCTACACCTTC. Translated, it gives CASMPGQVPRYTF.

In this sample, this clone turned up once. The V gene is TRBV27, the J gene TRBJ2-7; maybe TRBD2 (6 bases). The CDR3 is 15 amino acids. Trimming cost V 3 bases and J 0 bases, with 12 bases left between them. Germline CDR1 MNHEY, CDR2 SMNVEV (reference sequence). The CDR3 sequence: CASSFGGAFSYEQYF. The CDR3 coding sequence is TGTGCCAGCAGTTTTGGCGGGGCGTTCTCCTACGAGCAGTACTTC.

The V gene is TRBV13, the J gene TRBJ2-1; 11 nucleotides line up with TRBD2. Germline V gives CDR1 PRHDT, CDR2 FYEKMQ (reference sequence). V lost 5 bases, J lost 7 bases, and 7 bases stayed unmatched. This CDR3 is built from 15 residues. The CDR3 protein is CASSEGLAEGNEQFF. The CDR3 DNA sequence: TGTGCCAGCAGCGAGGGACTAGCGGAGGGTAATGAGCAGTTCTTC.

This clone was detected only once. The chain is built from TRBV28 and TRBJ2-1, with D perhaps matching TRBD2 (6 bases). CDR3 length: 15 residues. Germline-derived CDR1 and CDR2 are MDHEN and SYDVKM. V was cut by 10 bases and J by 3 bases, with 19 bases left in between. CDR3 coding DNA: TGTGCCACTTCCACGCCTGGCGGGATCTACAATGAGCAGTTCTTC. Encoded protein: CATSTPGGIYNEQFF.

The V and J genes are TRBV5-1 and TRBJ1-2; D is ambiguous. V was pared by 0 bases and J by 4 bases, with 4 bases between. Germline V gives CDR1 SGHRS, CDR2 YFSETQ. This CDR3 contains 12 residues. The CDR3 loop reads CASSLDSYGYTF. CDR3 DNA sequence: TGCGCCAGCAGCTTGGACAGCTATGGCTACACCTTC.

This clone was recorded only once. The chain employs TRBV5-8 and TRBJ1-6; a weak D match, TRBD1 (6 bases). Trimming took off 2 bases at V and 6 bases at J, with 15 bases between the two ends. CDR1 and CDR2 from the germline V gene are SGHTS and YDEGEE. This CDR3 is built from 16 residues. For the CDR3, the DNA is TGTGCCAGCAGCTTTACGCAGGGGATGGGTAATTCACCCCTCCACTTT. Amino acids: CASSFTQGMGNSPLHF.

J is TRBJ1-2 and V is TRBV19; a weak D match, TRBD1 (6 bases). Germline values: CDR1 LNHDA, CDR2 SQIVND (reference sequence). V lost 5 bases to trimming and J lost 4 bases, with 23 bases between them. The CDR3 length is 17 residues. CDR3: CASSAYTGNPLVYGYTF. In DNA form, the CDR3 reads TGTGCCAGTAGTGCTTATACAGGGAATCCTCTTGTCTATGGCTACACCTTC. The entire variable domain, with the rest obtained from reference TRBV19 and TRBJ1-2, is as follows: DGGITQSPKYLFRKEGQNVTLSCEQNLNHDAMYWYRQDPGQGLRLIYYSQIVNDFQKGDIAEGYSVSREKKESFPLTVTSAQKNPTAFYLCASSAYTGNPLVYGYTFGSGTRLTVV.

The rearrangement joins TRBV7-6 to TRBJ2-2; D gene unclear. Germline CDR1 reads SGHVS; CDR2 reads FNYEAQ. Trimming cost V 1 base and J 7 bases, with 19 bases left between them. The CDR3 has 17 amino acids. CDR3 sequence (DNA): TGTGCCAGCAGCTTAGTCCTCCGCGAGGTGTTTGGCGGGGAGCTGTTTTTT. Residues: CASSLVLREVFGGELFF.